This TCR beta chain was observed in a study of OX40 agonist ivuxolimab in advanced cancers. Study overall: Patients were under 90% male with ages roughly 23 to 85, mean 60.

V dropped 6 bases and J dropped 3; count of bases not matched to a gene: 2. The CDR3 is made up of 13 amino acids. Germline values: CDR1 MNHEY, CDR2 SVGAGI. The assay was immunoSEQ multiplex PCR, and TCRdb's table has in-frame clones only and misses some. The sample lists tens of thousands of clones, 86% seen once, with roughly 1.2% in the top ten. This TCR was recovered from an adult with an advanced solid tumor such as melanoma, head and neck, liver or kidney cancer. This specimen was CD4+ or CD8+ T cells sorted from blood, taken in a trial of the OX40 agonist ivuxolimab. V gene TRBV6-5 combines with J gene TRBJ1-2; TRBD1 aligns across 9 bases. The CDR3 sequence: CASRGQGDYGYTF. CDR3 sequence (DNA): TGTGCCAGCAGGGGACAGGGCGACTATGGCTACACCTTC.